This T cell receptor beta chain was found in a study of CD8 T cells in Susac syndrome. The RNA, about 0.45 to 1 ug, was put through reverse transcription using random hexamers. TCRdb re-called the immunoSEQ multiplex PCR reads through MiXCR, storing one row per CDR3 protein. The sample holds under 350,000 distinct CDR3 sequences; 92% are singletons and the top ten take roughly 0.064%. This clonotype was sampled from a human donor with multiple sclerosis. Material: CD4+ T cells from PBMCs.

The CDR3 nucleotides are TGTGCCAGCAGCTTTCCTAGCGGGAGCCCTGAAGAGACCCAGTACTTC. This encodes CASSFPSGSPEETQYF. This chain uses TRBV11-3 with TRBJ2-5; TRBD2 agrees at 10 bases. V was pared by 3 bases and J by 3 bases, with 7 bases of the junction left unmatched. The germline V gene has CDR1 SGHNT and CDR2 YENEEA. The CDR3 consists of 16 residues.